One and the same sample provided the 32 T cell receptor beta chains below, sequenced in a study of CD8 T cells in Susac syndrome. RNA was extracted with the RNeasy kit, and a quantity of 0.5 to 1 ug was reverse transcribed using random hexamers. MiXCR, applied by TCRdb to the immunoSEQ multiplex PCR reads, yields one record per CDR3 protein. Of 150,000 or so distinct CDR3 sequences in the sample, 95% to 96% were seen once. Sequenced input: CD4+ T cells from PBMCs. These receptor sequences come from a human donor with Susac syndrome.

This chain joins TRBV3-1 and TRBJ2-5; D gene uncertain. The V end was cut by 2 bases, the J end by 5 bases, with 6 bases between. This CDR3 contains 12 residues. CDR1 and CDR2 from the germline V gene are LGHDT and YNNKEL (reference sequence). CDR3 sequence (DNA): TGTGCCAGCAGCCAAATATTGGAGACCCAGTACTTC. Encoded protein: CASSQILETQYF.

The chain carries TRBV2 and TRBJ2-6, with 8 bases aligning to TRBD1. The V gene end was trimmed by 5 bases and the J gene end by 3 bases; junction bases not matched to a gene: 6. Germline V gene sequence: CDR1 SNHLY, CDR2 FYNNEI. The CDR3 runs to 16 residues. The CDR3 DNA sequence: TGTGCCAGCAGTTATTACAGGGGGGATGGGGCCAACGTCCTGACTTTC. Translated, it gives CASSYYRGDGANVLTF.

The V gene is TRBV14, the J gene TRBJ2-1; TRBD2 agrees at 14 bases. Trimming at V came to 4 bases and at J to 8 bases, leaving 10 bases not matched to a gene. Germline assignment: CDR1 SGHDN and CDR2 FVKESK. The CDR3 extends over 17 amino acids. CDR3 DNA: TGTGCCAGCAGCCTCGGACTAGCGGGAGGTCCCTGGGATGAGCAGTTCTTC. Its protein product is CASSLGLAGGPWDEQFF.

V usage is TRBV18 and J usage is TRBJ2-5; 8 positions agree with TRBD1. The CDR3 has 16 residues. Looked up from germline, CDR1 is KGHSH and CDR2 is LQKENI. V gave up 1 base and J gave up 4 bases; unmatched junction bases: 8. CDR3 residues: CASSPRDRGLGETQYF. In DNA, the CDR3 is TGTGCCAGCTCACCACGCGACAGGGGTTTGGGAGAGACCCAGTACTTC.

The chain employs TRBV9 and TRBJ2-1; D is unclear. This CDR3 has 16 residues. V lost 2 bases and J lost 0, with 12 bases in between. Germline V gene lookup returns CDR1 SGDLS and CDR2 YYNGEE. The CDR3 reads CASSVFSTFSYNEQFF. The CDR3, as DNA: TGTGCCAGCAGCGTCTTCTCAACTTTCTCCTACAATGAGCAGTTCTTC.

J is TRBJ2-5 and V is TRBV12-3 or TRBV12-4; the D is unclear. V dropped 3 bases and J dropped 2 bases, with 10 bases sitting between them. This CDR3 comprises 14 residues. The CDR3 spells CASSLVSTQETQYF. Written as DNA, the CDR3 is TGTGCCAGCAGTTTGGTCAGCACGCAAGAGACCCAGTACTTC.

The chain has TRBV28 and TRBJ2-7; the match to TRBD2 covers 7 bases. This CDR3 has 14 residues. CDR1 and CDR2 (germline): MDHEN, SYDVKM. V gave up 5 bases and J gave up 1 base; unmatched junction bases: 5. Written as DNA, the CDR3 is TGTGCCAGCAGTCACCCGGGAGGATCCTACGAGCAGTACTTC. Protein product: CASSHPGGSYEQYF.

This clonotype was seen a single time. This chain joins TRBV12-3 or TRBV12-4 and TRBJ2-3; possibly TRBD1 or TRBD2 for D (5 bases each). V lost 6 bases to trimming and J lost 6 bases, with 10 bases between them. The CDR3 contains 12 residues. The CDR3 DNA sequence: TGTGCCAGCAGGGGACCCGGGGATACGCAGTATTTT. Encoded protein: CASRGPGDTQYF.

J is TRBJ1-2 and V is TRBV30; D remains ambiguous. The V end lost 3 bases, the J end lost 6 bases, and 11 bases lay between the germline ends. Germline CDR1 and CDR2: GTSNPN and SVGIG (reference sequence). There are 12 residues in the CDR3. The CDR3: CAWSATTHGYTF. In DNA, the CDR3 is TGTGCCTGGAGCGCTACGACCCATGGCTACACCTTC.

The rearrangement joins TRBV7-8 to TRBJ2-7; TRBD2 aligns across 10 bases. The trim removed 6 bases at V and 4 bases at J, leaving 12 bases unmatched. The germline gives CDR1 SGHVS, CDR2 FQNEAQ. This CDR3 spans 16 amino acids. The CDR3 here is CASSTGSAGGPYEQYF. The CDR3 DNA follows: TGTGCCAGCAGTACAGGGTCAGCGGGAGGGCCTTACGAGCAGTACTTC. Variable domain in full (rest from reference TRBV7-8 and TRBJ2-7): GAGVSQSPRYKVAKRGQDVALRCDPISGHVSLFWYQQALGQGPEFLTYFQNEAQLDKSGLPSDRFFAERPEGSVSTLKIQRTQQEDSAVYLCASSTGSAGGPYEQYFGPGTRLTVT.

Here the CDR3 DNA reads TGTGCCACCAGCACGAACGGGGTGGGGGCCAACGTCCTGACTTTC. Translated, it gives CATSTNGVGANVLTF. V usage is TRBV15 and J usage is TRBJ2-6; TRBD2 is a possible D gene (5 bases). The germline gives CDR1 LNHNV, CDR2 YYDKDF (reference sequence). With 4 bases removed from V and 4 bases from J, the gap between germline ends came to 11 bases. The CDR3 is 15 residues long.

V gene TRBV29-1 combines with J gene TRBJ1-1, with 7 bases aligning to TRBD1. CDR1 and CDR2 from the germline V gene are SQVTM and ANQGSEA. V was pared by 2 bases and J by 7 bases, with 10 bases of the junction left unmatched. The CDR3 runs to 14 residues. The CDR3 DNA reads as TGCAGCGTTGAAAACAGGGGACACTTCATTGAAGCTTTCTTT. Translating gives CSVENRGHFIEAFF. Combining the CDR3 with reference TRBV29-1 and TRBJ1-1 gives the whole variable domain SAVISQKPSRDICQRGTSLTIQCQVDSQVTMMFWYRQQPGQSLTLIATANQGSEATYESGFVIDKFPISRPNLTFSTLTVSNMSPEDSSIYLCSVENRGHFIEAFFGQGTRLTVV.

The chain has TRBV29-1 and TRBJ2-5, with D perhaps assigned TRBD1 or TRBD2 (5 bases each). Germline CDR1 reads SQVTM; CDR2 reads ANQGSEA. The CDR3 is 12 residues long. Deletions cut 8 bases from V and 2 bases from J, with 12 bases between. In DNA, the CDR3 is TGCAGCTCCGAGGGGAGACAAGAGACCCAGTACTTC. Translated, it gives CSSEGRQETQYF.

CDR3 in amino acids: CASSQERGRNEQFF. CDR3 sequence (DNA): TGCGCCAGCAGCCAAGAACGGGGTAGGAATGAGCAGTTCTTC. The V call is TRBV4-3, the J call TRBJ2-1, with D maybe TRBD2 (5 bases). This CDR3 is 14 amino acids long. Trimming removed 0 bases from V and 7 bases from J, with 10 bases in between. Germline CDR1 LGHNA, CDR2 YSLEER.

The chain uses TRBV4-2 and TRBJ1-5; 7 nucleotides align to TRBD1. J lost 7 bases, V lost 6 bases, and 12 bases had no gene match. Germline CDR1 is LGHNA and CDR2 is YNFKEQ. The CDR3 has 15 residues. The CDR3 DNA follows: TGTGCCAGCAGTATCGACAGGGAAGCGAGGCAGCCCCAGCATTTT. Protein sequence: CASSIDREARQPQHF.

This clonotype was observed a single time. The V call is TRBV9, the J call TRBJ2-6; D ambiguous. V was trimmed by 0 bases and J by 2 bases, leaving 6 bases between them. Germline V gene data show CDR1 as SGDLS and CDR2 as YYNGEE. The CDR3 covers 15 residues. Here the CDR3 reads CASSVGVAGANVLTF. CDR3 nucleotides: TGTGCCAGCAGCGTAGGAGTCGCTGGGGCCAACGTCCTGACTTTC.

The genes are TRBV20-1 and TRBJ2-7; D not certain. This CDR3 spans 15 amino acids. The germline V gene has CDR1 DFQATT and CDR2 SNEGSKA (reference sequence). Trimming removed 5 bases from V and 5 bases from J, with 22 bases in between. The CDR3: CSAAPGRRLDDEQYF. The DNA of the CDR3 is TGCAGTGCTGCCCCCGGGCGCCGCCTCGACGACGAGCAGTACTTC.

The CDR3 DNA sequence: TGTGCCAGCAGCTTTGGGCAGACCTACGAGCAGTACGTC. This encodes CASSFGQTYEQYV. V gene TRBV5-6 combines with J gene TRBJ2-7; D unresolved. Trimming pared 2 bases from V and 2 bases from J, leaving 8 bases between. CDR1 SGHDT and CDR2 YYEEEE come from the germline V gene. This CDR3 has 13 amino acids.

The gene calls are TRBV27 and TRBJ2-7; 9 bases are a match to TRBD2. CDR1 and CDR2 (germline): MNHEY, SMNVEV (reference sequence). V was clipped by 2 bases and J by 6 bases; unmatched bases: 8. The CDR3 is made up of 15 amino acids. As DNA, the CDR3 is TGTGCCAGCAGTTTAATGGCGGGAGGGCCCCTCGAGCAGTACTTC. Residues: CASSLMAGGPLEQYF.

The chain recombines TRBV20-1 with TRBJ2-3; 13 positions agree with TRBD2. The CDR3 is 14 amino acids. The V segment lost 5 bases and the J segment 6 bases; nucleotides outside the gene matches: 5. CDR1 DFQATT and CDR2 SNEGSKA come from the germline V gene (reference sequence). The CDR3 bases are TGCAGTGCTGGGGGACTAGCGGGGATGGATACGCAGTATTTT. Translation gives CSAGGLAGMDTQYF.

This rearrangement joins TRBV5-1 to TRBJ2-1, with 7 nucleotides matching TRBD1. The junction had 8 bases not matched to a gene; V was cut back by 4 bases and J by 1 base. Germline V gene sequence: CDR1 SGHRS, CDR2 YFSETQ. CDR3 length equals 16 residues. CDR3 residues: CASSQWDRDSYNEQFF. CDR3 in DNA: TGCGCCAGCAGCCAGTGGGACAGAGATTCCTACAATGAGCAGTTCTTC.

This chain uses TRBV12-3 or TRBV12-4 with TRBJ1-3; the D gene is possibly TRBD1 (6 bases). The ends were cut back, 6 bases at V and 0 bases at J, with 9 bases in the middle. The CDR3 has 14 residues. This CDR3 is CASRTGNSGNTIYF. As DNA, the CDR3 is TGTGCCAGCAGAACAGGGAACTCTGGAAACACCATATATTTT.

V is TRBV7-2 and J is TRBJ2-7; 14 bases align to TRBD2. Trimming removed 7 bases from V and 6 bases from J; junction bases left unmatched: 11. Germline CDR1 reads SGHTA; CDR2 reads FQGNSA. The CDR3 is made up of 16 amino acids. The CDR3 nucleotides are TGTGCCAGCACCACCGGACTAGCGGGGGGTCTGGGCGAGCAGTACGTC. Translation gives CASTTGLAGGLGEQYV.

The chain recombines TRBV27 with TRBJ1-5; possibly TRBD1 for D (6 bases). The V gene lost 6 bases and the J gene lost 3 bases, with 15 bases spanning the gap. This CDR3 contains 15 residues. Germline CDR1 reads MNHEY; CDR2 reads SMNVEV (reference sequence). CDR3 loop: CASSIRGDNNQPQHF. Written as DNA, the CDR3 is TGTGCCAGCAGCATAAGAGGGGACAACAATCAGCCCCAGCATTTT.

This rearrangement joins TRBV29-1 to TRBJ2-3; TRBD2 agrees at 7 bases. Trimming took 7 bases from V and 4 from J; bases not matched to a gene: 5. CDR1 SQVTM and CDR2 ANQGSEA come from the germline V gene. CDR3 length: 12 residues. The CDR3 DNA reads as TGCAGCGGGCGGGAGTCCGCAGATACGCAGTATTTT. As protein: CSGRESADTQYF.

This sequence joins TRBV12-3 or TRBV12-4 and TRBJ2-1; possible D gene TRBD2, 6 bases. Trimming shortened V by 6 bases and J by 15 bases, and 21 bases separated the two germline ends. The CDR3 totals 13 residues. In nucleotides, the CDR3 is TGTGCCAGCAGGCCCACCGGACTATCGGGCTGGTTCTTC. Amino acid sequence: CASRPTGLSGWFF.

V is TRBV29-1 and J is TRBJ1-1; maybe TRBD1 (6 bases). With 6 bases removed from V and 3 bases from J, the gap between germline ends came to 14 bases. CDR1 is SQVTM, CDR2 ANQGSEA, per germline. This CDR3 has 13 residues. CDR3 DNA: TGCAGCGTGGAGACGGGACAATACACTGAAGCTTTCTTT. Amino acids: CSVETGQYTEAFF.

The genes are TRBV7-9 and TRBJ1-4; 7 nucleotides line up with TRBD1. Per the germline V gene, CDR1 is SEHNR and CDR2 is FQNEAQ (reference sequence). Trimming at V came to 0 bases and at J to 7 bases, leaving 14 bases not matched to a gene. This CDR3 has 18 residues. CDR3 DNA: TGTGCCAGCAGCTTAGCCCAATCGGGGGCAGGGGGATTTGAAAAACTGTTTTTT. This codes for CASSLAQSGAGGFEKLFF. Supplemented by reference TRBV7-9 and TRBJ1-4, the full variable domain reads DTGVSQNPRHKITKRGQNVTFRCDPISEHNRLYWYRQTLGQGPEFLTYFQNEAQLEKSRLLSDRFSAERPKGSFSTLEIQRTEQGDSAMYLCASSLAQSGAGGFEKLFFGSGTQLSVL.

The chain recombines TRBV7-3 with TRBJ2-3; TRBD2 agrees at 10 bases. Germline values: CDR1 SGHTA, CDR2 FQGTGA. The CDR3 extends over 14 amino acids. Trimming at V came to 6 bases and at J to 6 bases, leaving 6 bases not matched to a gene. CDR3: CASRTGTSDDTQYF. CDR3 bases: TGTGCCAGCAGGACCGGGACTAGCGATGATACGCAGTATTTT.

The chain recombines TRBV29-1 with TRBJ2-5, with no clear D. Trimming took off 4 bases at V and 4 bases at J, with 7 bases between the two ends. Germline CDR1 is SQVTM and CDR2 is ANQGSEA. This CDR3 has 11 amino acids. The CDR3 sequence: CSVGRGETQYF. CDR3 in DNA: TGCAGCGTTGGGCGCGGAGAGACCCAGTACTTC.

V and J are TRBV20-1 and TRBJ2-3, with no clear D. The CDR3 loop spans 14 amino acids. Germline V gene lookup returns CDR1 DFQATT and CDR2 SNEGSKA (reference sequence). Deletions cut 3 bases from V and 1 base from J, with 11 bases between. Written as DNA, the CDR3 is TGCAGTGCTAGTAAATCTCTGGGCACAGATACGCAGTATTTT. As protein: CSASKSLGTDTQYF.

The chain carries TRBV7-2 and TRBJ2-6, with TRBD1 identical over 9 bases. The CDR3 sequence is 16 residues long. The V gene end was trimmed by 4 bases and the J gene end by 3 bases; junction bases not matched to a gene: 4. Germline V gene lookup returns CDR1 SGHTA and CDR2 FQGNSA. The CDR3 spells CASSSQGANGANVLTF. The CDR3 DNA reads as TGTGCCAGCAGCTCACAGGGGGCGAATGGGGCCAACGTCCTGACTTTC.